A single T cell receptor (beta chain) is shown here with its context. What it binds is not known. From germline, CDR1 is SGHDN and CDR2 FVKESK. This CDR3 is built from 14 residues. V shed 6 bases and J shed 9 bases, with 15 bases lying between them. The entry originates in a study of T cell responses to AZD1222 COVID-19 vaccine. TCRdb keeps only in-frame clones here, not all; method: immunoSEQ multiplex PCR. Among approximately 110,000 clones listed, around 92% were seen once. Study results and limitations: A mostly white British donor set with more females was recruited, and clonal diversity was possibly underestimated.

This clonotype was sampled from an adult who received the AZD1222 COVID-19 vaccine. The input for sequencing was peripheral blood, taken 28 days after the second AZD1222 dose. This chain connects TRBV14 to TRBJ1-6; D gene ambiguous. The CDR3 coding sequence is TGTGCCAGCAGTCAACAGATATCAGCTTCACCCCTCCACTTT. Translating it yields CASSQQISASPLHF.